This T cell receptor beta chain was captured by sequencing in a study of technical replicates of blood from several donors. The germline gives CDR1 WSHSY, CDR2 SAAADI. J lost 5 bases, V lost 7 bases, and 9 bases had no gene match. The CDR3 runs to 14 residues. Here immunoSEQ multiplex PCR was the method, and the copy in TCRdb shows in-frame clones only, minus some. The sample holds 75,000 to 95,000 clones; around 93% are singletons and the top ten take more than 0.25%. Sequences were obtained from T cells isolated from PBMCs. The sequence was collected from a human donor in good health. The rearrangement joins TRBV10-2 to TRBJ2-3; 7 bases map to TRBD2. CDR3 in amino acids: CASNDGGGVDTQYF. Here the CDR3 DNA reads TGCGCCAGCAATGATGGGGGAGGGGTAGATACGCAGTATTTT.